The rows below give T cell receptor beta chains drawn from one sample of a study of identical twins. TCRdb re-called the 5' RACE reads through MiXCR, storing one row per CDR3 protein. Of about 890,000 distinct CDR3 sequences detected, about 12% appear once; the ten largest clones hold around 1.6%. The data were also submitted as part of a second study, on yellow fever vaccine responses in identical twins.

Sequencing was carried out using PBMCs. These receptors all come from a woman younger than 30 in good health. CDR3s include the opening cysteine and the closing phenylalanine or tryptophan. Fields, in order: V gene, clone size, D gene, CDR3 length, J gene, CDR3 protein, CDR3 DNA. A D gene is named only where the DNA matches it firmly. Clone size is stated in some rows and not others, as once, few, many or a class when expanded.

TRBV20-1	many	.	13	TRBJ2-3	CSLEAGSTDTQYF	TGCAGCTTAGAGGCGGGGAGCACAGATACGCAGTATTTT
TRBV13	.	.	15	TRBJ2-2	CASSRLTGNTGELFF	TGTGCCAGCAGCCGACTGACGGGGAACACCGGGGAGCTGTTTTTT
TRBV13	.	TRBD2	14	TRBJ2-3	CASSASGDTDTQYF	TGTGCCAGCAGCGCTAGCGGGGACACAGATACGCAGTATTTT
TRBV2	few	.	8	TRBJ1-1	CAGKAAFF	TGTGCCGGGAAGGCAGCTTTCTTT
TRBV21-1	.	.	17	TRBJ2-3	CASRIPPTSGRNDTQYF	TGTGCCAGCAGAATCCCCCCTACTAGCGGGAGGAATGATACGCAGTATTTT
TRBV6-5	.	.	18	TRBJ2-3	CASSYGRELHIYTDTQYF	TGTGCCAGCAGTTACGGGCGGGAACTCCATATCTACACAGATACGCAGTATTTT
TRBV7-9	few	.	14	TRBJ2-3	CASSQVDSADTQYF	TGTGCCAGCAGCCAAGTAGATTCGGCAGATACGCAGTATTTT
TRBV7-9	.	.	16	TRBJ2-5	CASSLGPRSVQETQYF	TGTGCCAGCAGCTTAGGACCTCGGTCGGTCCAAGAGACCCAGTACTTC
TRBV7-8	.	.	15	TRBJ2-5	CASSYYPRGQETQYF	TGTGCCAGCAGCTACTACCCCCGAGGGCAAGAGACCCAGTACTTC
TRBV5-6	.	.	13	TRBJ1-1	CASSLEVTTKAFF	TGTGCCAGCAGCTTGGAGGTGACAACCAAAGCTTTCTTT
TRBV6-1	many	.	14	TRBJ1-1	CASSREGGYTEAFF	TGTGCCAGCAGTCGGGAGGGAGGGTACACTGAAGCTTTCTTT
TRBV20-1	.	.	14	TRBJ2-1	CSAILAPYNNEQFF	TGCAGTGCTATCCTAGCGCCTTATAACAATGAGCAGTTCTTC
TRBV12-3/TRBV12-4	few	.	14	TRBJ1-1	CASSFDLEYTEAFF	TGTGCCAGCAGTTTTGATCTGGAATACACTGAAGCTTTCTTT
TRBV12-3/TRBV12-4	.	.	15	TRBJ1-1	CASSLAPKGWTEAFF	TGTGCCAGCAGTTTAGCGCCGAAAGGTTGGACTGAAGCTTTCTTT
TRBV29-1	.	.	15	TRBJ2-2	CSVVIGREGTGELFF	TGCAGCGTGGTTATCGGCAGAGAGGGGACCGGGGAGCTGTTTTTT
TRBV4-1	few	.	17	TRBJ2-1	CASSQEDSLAQYNEQFF	TGCGCCAGCAGCCAAGAAGATTCTCTAGCGCAATACAATGAGCAGTTCTTC
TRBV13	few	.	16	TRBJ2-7	CASSLESAGSTYEQYF	TGTGCCAGCAGCTTAGAATCCGCTGGGAGTACCTACGAGCAGTACTTC
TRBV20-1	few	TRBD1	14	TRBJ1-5	CSASRGTGYDFQHF	TGCAGTGCTAGCAGAGGGACAGGCTATGACTTCCAGCATTTT
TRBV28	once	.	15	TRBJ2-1	CASSPDGPLNNEQFF	TGTGCCAGCAGCCCCGACGGGCCCCTTAACAATGAGCAGTTCTTC
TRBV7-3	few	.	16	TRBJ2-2	CASSLIGGTNTGELFF	TGTGCCAGCAGCTTAATAGGGGGGACGAACACCGGGGAGCTGTTTTTT
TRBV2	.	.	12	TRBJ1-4	CATLHRDEKLFF	TGTGCCACCCTCCATCGGGATGAAAAACTGTTTTTT
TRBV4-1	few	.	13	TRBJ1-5	CASSQGGIQPQHF	TGCGCCAGCAGCCAAGGGGGAATTCAGCCCCAGCATTTT
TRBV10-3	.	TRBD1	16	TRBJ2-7	CAISEEDRGNSYEQYF	TGTGCCATCAGTGAAGAGGACAGGGGAAACTCCTACGAGCAGTACTTC
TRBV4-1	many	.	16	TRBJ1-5	CASSQPQGNGNQPQHF	TGCGCCAGCAGCCAACCACAGGGCAATGGCAATCAGCCCCAGCATTTT
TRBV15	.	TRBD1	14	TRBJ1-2	CATSRDGTGHGYTF	TGTGCCACCAGCAGAGACGGGACAGGGCATGGCTACACCTTC
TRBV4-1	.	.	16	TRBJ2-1	CASSQARDSLYNEQFF	TGCGCCAGCAGCCAGGCCCGGGATTCACTCTACAATGAGCAGTTCTTC
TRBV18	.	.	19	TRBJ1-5	CASSPSFSGGNNSNQPQHF	TGTGCCAGCTCACCTAGTTTTTCGGGCGGAAACAATAGCAATCAGCCCCAGCATTTT
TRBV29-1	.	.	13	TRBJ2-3	CSVASTGTDTQYF	TGCAGCGTTGCTTCCACGGGCACAGATACGCAGTATTTT
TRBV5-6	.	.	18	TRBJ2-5	CASSFNPVRESPQETQYF	TGTGCCAGCAGCTTCAACCCCGTCAGGGAGTCCCCACAAGAGACCCAGTACTTC
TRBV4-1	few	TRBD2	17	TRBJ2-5	CASSRLAVDGGGETQYF	TGCGCCAGCAGCCGACTAGCGGTGGACGGGGGGGGAGAGACCCAGTACTTC
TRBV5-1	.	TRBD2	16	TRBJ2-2	CASSSQAGVGTGELFF	TGCGCCAGCAGCTCCCAAGCGGGGGTAGGGACCGGGGAGCTGTTTTTT
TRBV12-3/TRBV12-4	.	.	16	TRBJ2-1	CASSQGGPSSYNEQFF	TGTGCCAGCAGTCAGGGGGGGCCGAGCTCCTACAATGAGCAGTTCTTC
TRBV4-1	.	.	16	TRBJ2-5	CASSHVGGRPQETQYF	TGCGCCAGCAGCCACGTCGGTGGACGGCCCCAAGAGACCCAGTACTTC
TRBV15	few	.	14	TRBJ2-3	CATSRDWTKDTQYF	TGTGCCACCAGCAGAGATTGGACGAAGGATACGCAGTATTTT
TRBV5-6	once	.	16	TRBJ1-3	CASTLNLGQSGNTIYF	TGTGCCAGCACCCTAAACCTCGGACAGTCTGGAAACACCATATATTTT
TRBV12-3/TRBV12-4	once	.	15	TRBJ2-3	CASSWGATSTDTQYF	TGTGCCAGCAGTTGGGGGGCGACGAGCACAGATACGCAGTATTTT
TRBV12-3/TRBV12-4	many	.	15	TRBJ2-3	CASSLGPPGTDTQYF	TGTGCCAGCAGTTTGGGGCCCCCGGGGACAGATACGCAGTATTTT
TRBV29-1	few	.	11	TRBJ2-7	CSVELPGEQYF	TGCAGCGTTGAGCTTCCGGGTGAGCAGTACTTC
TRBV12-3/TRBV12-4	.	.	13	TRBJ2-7	CASSLPWAYEQYF	TGTGCCAGCAGTTTACCCTGGGCCTACGAGCAGTACTTC
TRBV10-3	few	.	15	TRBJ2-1	CAISESWTNYNEQFF	TGTGCCATCAGTGAGTCGTGGACCAATTACAATGAGCAGTTCTTC
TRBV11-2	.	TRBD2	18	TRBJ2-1	CASSLRVAGGLERNEQFF	TGTGCCAGCAGCTTAAGGGTAGCGGGGGGCCTCGAGAGGAATGAGCAGTTCTTC
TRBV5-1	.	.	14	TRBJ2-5	CASSLQVPQETQYF	TGCGCCAGCAGCTTGCAGGTACCGCAAGAGACCCAGTACTTC
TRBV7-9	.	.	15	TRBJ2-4	CASSSRGGGENIQYF	TGTGCCAGCAGCTCCCGGGGAGGGGGGGAAAACATTCAGTACTTC
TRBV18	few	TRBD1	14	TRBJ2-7	CASSPDRVSYEQYF	TGTGCCAGCTCACCCGACAGGGTCAGCTACGAGCAGTACTTC
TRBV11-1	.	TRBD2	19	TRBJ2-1	CASSLVGTSGRAVYNEQFF	TGTGCCAGCAGCTTAGTCGGGACTAGCGGGAGGGCCGTCTACAATGAGCAGTTCTTC
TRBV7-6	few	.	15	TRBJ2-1	CASSPGPLSYNEQFF	TGTGCCAGCAGCCCGGGACCTCTTTCCTACAATGAGCAGTTCTTC
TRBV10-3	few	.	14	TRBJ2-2	CATLQGMNTGELFF	TGTGCCACCCTACAGGGAATGAACACCGGGGAGCTGTTTTTT
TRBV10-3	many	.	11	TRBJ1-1	CAISDYTEAFF	TGTGCCATCAGTGATTATACTGAAGCTTTCTTT
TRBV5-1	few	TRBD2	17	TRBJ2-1	CASSLVPGLAGVNEQFF	TGCGCCAGCAGCTTGGTTCCGGGACTAGCGGGAGTAAATGAGCAGTTTTTC
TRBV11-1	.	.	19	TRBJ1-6	CASSLPRDSQSSYNSPLHF	TGTGCCAGCAGCTTACCCCGGGATTCCCAAAGCTCCTATAATTCACCCCTCCACTTT